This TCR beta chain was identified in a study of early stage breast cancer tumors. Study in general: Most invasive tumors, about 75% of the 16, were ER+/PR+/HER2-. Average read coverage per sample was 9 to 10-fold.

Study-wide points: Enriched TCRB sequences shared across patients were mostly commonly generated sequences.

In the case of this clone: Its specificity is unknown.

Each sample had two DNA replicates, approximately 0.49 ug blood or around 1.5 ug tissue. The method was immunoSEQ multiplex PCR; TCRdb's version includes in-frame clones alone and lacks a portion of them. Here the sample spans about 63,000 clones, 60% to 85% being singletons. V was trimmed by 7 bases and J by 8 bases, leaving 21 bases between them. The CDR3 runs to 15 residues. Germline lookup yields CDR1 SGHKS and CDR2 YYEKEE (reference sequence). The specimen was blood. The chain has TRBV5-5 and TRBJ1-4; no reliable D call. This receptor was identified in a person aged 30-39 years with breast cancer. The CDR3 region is CASAAERGSAEKLFF. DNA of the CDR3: TGTGCCAGCGCAGCCGAGCGAGGGAGTGCAGAAAAACTGTTTTTT.